Listed below are T cell receptor beta chains from one sample, sequenced in a study of graft-versus-host responses after intestinal transplantation. Their antigens are not known. Assay: immunoSEQ multiplex PCR; the TCRdb copy retains only in-frame clones and omits some. The repertoire consists of around 110,000 clones, with approximately 90% occurring once and the leading ten covering about 0.18%. The sequences come from unstimulated CD4+ T cells sorted from spleen or lymph node cells, collected before intestinal transplant. The source of these receptors is a human donor who received an intestinal transplant. The CDR3 runs from the conserved cysteine through the conserved F or W. D genes are given only for firm matches. Rows may omit the clone size; those that give it use once, few, many or a size class.

j_call v_call clone_size d_call cdr3_aa cdr3_nt
TRBJ2-1 TRBV30 once - CAWSATLGSEQFF TGTGCCTGGAGTGCCACCCTAGGGAGTGAGCAGTTCTTC
TRBJ1-4 TRBV2 - - CASSLNAGTQNEKLFF TGTGCCAGCAGTTTAAACGCAGGTACACAAAATGAAAAACTGTTTTTT
TRBJ1-4 TRBV7-2 - TRBD1 CASSLGQGNEKLFF TGTGCCAGCAGCTTAGGACAGGGAAATGAAAAACTGTTTTTT
TRBJ1-6 TRBV7-9 once - CASTVYTNSPLHF TGTGCCAGCACGGTTTATACGAATTCACCCCTCCACTTT
TRBJ1-2 TRBV12-5 - TRBD1 CASGMTGGWDGYTF TGTGCTAGTGGCATGACAGGGGGCTGGGATGGCTACACCTTC
TRBJ2-2 TRBV5-1 - - CASSLDRLW TGCGCCAGCAGCTTGGACAGACTATGG
TRBJ1-3 TRBV6-5 - - CASHGQGPRDTIYF TGTGCCAGCCATGGGCAGGGGCCACGGGACACCATATATTTT
TRBJ1-2 TRBV6-1 - - CASSDQNYGYTF TGTGCCAGCAGTGACCAGAACTATGGCTACACCTTT
TRBJ2-7 TRBV6-1 - TRBD1 CASSEAQRTGSDEQYF TGTGCCAGCAGTGAAGCGCAGAGGACAGGGAGCGACGAGCAGTACTTC
TRBJ2-5 TRBV30 - - CAWSVLRQAAVETQYF TGTGCCTGGAGTGTATTGAGACAGGCTGCGGTCGAGACCCAGTACTTC
TRBJ2-2 TRBV11-2 - - CASSLVLVGELFF TGTGCCAGCAGCTTAGTACTTGTCGGGGAGCTGTTTTTT
TRBJ1-3 TRBV5-5 - - CASSPSTGNTIYF TGTGCCAGCAGCCCCAGTACTGGAAACACCATATATTTT
TRBJ1-3 TRBV5-6 - - CASSLRTASGNTIYF TGTGCCAGCAGCTTACGGACTGCCTCTGGAAACACCATATATTTT
TRBJ2-1 TRBV7-2 - TRBD1 CASSRDRGSYNEQFF TGTGCCAGCAGCCGGGACAGGGGCTCCTACAATGAGCAGTTCTTC
TRBJ2-2 TRBV4-3 - TRBD1 CASSHLTGGDGTGELFF TGCGCCAGCAGCCATCTGACAGGGGGCGATGGCACCGGGGAGCTGTTTTTT
TRBJ1-1 TRBV2 - - CASSTLRTASEAFF TGTGCCAGCAGTACTCTACGGACAGCTTCTGAAGCTTTCTTT
TRBJ2-1 TRBV2 - TRBD2 CASSLLAGSYNEQFF TGTGCCAGCAGTCTTTTAGCGGGCTCCTACAATGAGCAGTTCTTC
TRBJ1-2 TRBV15 - TRBD1 CATSRTGRGIYGYTF TGTGCCACCAGCAGAACCGGCAGGGGGATCTATGGCTACACCTTC
TRBJ2-5 TRBV30 once - CAWNRGGQETQYF TGTGCCTGGAACAGGGGGGGGCAGGAGACCCAGTACTTC
TRBJ2-1 TRBV5-4 - TRBD2 CASRPGLVGYEQFF TGTGCCAGCAGACCAGGACTAGTGGGGTATGAGCAGTTCTTC
TRBJ1-3 TRBV5-1 - - CASSLRGSGNTIYF TGCGCCAGCAGCTTGCGGGGGAGTGGAAACACCATATATTTT
TRBJ1-2 TRBV25-1 - - CASSEGGGYGYTF TGTGCCAGCAGTGAAGGGGGGGGCTATGGCTACACCTTC
TRBJ2-1 TRBV21-1 - - CASSIGNSHNEQFF TGTGCCAGCAGCATCGGGAATAGCCACAATGAGCAGTTCTTC
TRBJ2-6 TRBV28 - - CASSRDTVNVLTF TGTGCCAGCAGTAGGGACACCGTCAACGTCCTGACTTTC
TRBJ1-5 TRBV6-4 - - CASSDLLDRTYSNQPQHF TGTGCCAGCAGTGACCTACTGGACAGAACGTATAGCAATCAGCCCCAGCATTTT
TRBJ1-2 TRBV10-3 - - CAISESGGGSNYGYTF TGTGCCATCAGTGAGTCGGGTGGAGGATCTAACTATGGCTACACCTTC
TRBJ1-4 TRBV7-8 - - CASSLDRGLLFF TGTGCCAGCAGCTTAGATCGAGGTTTACTGTTTTTT
TRBJ2-2 TRBV18 once - CASSPVQGSATGELFF TGTGCCAGCTCACCAGTCCAGGGATCGGCCACCGGGGAGCTGTTTTTT
TRBJ1-2 TRBV19 - - CASEGEGYTF TGTGCCAGTGAAGGGGAAGGCTACACCTTC
TRBJ1-5 TRBV10-3 - - CARGGNQPQHF TGTGCCAGGGGGGGCAATCAGCCCCAGCATTTT
TRBJ1-1 TRBV2 - - CASSAGSNTEAFF TGTGCCAGCAGCGCGGGCTCCAACACTGAAGCTTTCTTT
TRBJ2-1 TRBV25-1 - TRBD1 CASSSLQGKDNEQFF TGTGCCAGCAGCTCTTTACAGGGGAAGGACAATGAGCAGTTCTTC
TRBJ2-7 TRBV28 - TRBD2 CASSPDSPWTSGRAGEQYF TGTGCCAGCAGCCCTGACAGCCCCTGGACTAGCGGGAGGGCCGGGGAGCAGTACTTC
TRBJ1-1 TRBV7-3 - TRBD1 CASSATGTANTEAFF TGTGCCAGCAGCGCCACCGGGACAGCGAACACTGAAGCTTTCTTT
TRBJ2-5 TRBV29-1 - TRBD2 CSVVTSGIQEAQYF TGCAGCGTTGTTACTAGCGGGATTCAAGAGGCCCAGTACTTC
TRBJ2-7 TRBV7-9 - TRBD1 CASTPHGTGGPYEQYF TGTGCCAGCACCCCCCATGGGACAGGGGGACCCTACGAGCAGTACTTC
TRBJ1-2 TRBV7-2 - TRBD1 CASSSTGAYGYTF TGTGCCAGCAGCTCCACAGGGGCCTATGGCTACACCTTC
TRBJ1-1 TRBV29-1 - - CSGDIHSEAFF TGCAGCGGGGACATTCACTCTGAAGCTTTCTTT
TRBJ2-1 TRBV30 - TRBD2 CAWGLLGGRGSSYNEQFF TGTGCCTGGGGGTTATTGGGGGGGAGGGGTAGCTCCTACAATGAGCAGTTCTTC
TRBJ2-7 TRBV19 - - CASSPTVGVSEQYF TGTGCCAGTAGTCCTACAGTGGGTGTTAGCGAGCAGTACTTC
TRBJ2-1 TRBV14 - TRBD2 CASKLAGSYNEQFF TGTGCCAGCAAACTAGCGGGCTCCTACAATGAGCAGTTCTTC
TRBJ1-2 TRBV10-3 - - CAISETGTREGYTF TGTGCCATCAGTGAGACCGGGACAAGGGAAGGCTACACCTTC
TRBJ2-1 TRBV6-1 - - CASSENLSYNEQFF TGTGCCAGCAGTGAGAACTTATCCTACAATGAGCAGTTCTTC
TRBJ2-1 TRBV29-1 - - CSVDGVRGAYNEQFF TGCAGCGTTGATGGTGTCAGGGGGGCCTACAATGAGCAGTTCTTC
TRBJ1-1 TRBV2 - - CASSDPLVAVNTEAFF TGTGCCAGCAGTGACCCCTTGGTGGCGGTAAACACTGAAGCTTTCTTT
TRBJ2-1 TRBV5-1 - TRBD1 CASSVPGQGNEQFF TGCGCCAGCAGCGTCCCGGGACAGGGAAATGAGCAGTTCTTC
TRBJ1-2 TRBV6-1 once - CASRTGLDYGYTF TGTGCCAGCAGAACAGGATTGGACTATGGCTACACCTTC
TRBJ1-1 TRBV2 - TRBD1 CASSSGTGWFAEAFF TGTGCCAGCAGTTCCGGGACAGGTTGGTTTGCTGAAGCTTTCTTT
TRBJ1-2 TRBV9 - TRBD1 CASSLEGGQGEGYTF TGTGCCAGCAGCCTAGAGGGAGGACAGGGCGAAGGCTACACCTTC
TRBJ2-6 TRBV30 few - CAWVGVHSGANVLTF TGTGCCTGGGTAGGGGTCCACTCTGGGGCCAACGTCCTGACTTTC
TRBJ2-1 TRBV7-9 - - CASSSSVALSYNEQFF TGTGCCAGCAGCTCCTCTGTAGCGCTTTCCTACAATGAGCAGTTCTTC
TRBJ2-7 TRBV6-1 - - CATTLGSSYEQYF TGTGCCACCACTCTGGGCAGCTCCTACGAGCAGTACTTC
TRBJ1-2 TRBV6-1 few - CASSPDTSYTF TGTGCCAGCAGTCCGGACACTTCCTACACCTTC
TRBJ2-5 TRBV15 - TRBD1 CATSRAGQGPETQYF TGTGCCACCAGCAGAGCCGGACAGGGGCCAGAGACCCAGTACTTC
TRBJ1-5 TRBV18 - - CASSTGNQPQHF TGTGCCAGCTCAACAGGGAATCAGCCCCAGCATTTT
TRBJ1-5 TRBV6-1 - - CASLRGINQPQHF TGTGCCAGCCTCCGGGGGATCAATCAGCCCCAGCATTTT
TRBJ2-5 TRBV14 - TRBD2 CASSQESWLAGGNQETQYF TGTGCCAGCAGCCAAGAGAGTTGGCTAGCGGGGGGCAACCAAGAGACCCAGTACTTC